This TCR beta chain was captured by sequencing in a study of blood T cell repertoires in COVID-19. Across the whole study: Samples representing acute and convalescent COVID-19 were sourced from the United States, Italy and Spain. Nucleic acid was either cDNA or gDNA, and it came from T cells, B-cell-depleted T cells, or PBMCs.

This CDR3 has 11 amino acids. CDR1 MNHNY and CDR2 SVGAGI come from the germline V gene (reference sequence). The ends were cut back, 6 bases at V and 9 bases at J, with 12 bases in the middle. Source study methods: The assay estimated nucleated cells by amplifying reference gene primers. Sequencing used immunoSEQ multiplex PCR; TCRdb keeps in-frame clones, though not all of them. V and J calls and clone size are as listed in that table; D and trimming were resolved from the DNA. The sample contains a few hundred thousand clones, 80% of which appear only once. The sequence was collected from a human donor in a cohort sampled during active COVID-19. Sample: peripheral blood. The gene calls are TRBV6-6 and TRBJ2-7; the D gene is possibly TRBD1 (6 bases). CDR3 nucleotide sequence: TGTGCCAGCAGCAGGGACAAAGGGCAGTACTTC. The encoded protein is CASSRDKGQYF.